This T cell receptor (beta chain) stems from a study of beta chain features in type 1 diabetes. Study overall: The examined sorted cells totaled 107,917,701 across samples.

Concerning this clone: Its antigen is currently unknown.

General observations from the study: VDJ junctions sequenced from type 1 diabetes patients showed fewer insertions and more deletions. There was no resolution here of whether HLA type influences TCRB rearrangement.

Stem cell-like memory, regulatory, central memory and naive CD4+ cells were sorted via CD45RO/CCR7/CD25/CD127/CD95/CD27. TCRB transcripts that were expressed got sequenced, as all of the isolated RNA had been reverse transcribed. The assay was immunoSEQ multiplex PCR, and TCRdb's table has in-frame clones only and misses some. The table includes about 250,000 clones, less than 15% detected once. The sample taken for sequencing was naive CD4+ T cells from blood. The receptor's source is a woman between 35 and 50 years old in good health.

CDR3 residues: CASSLRQEQYF. In DNA form, the CDR3 reads TGTGCCAGCAGTCTTCGACAGGAGCAGTACTTC. The chain couples TRBV6-1 to TRBJ2-7, with D possibly being TRBD1 (5 bases). In germline, CDR1 is MNHNS, CDR2 SASEGT. V was trimmed by 5 bases and J by 7 bases, leaving 9 bases between them. This CDR3 spans 11 amino acids.